This T cell receptor beta chain was recorded in a study of T cell changes during pregnancy in multiple sclerosis. The germline V gene has CDR1 SQVTM and CDR2 ANQGSEA. CDR3 size: 15 residues. V was pared by 0 bases and J by 9 bases, with 21 bases between. Assay used: immunoSEQ multiplex PCR; TCRdb lists only in-frame clones, some missing. Of more than 95,000 clones listed, roughly 92% are singletons. In its sample, this clone was seen once. The sequencing here drew on peripheral blood, taken after pregnancy. This chain links TRBV29-1 with TRBJ2-7, with TRBD1 as a possible D gene (6 bases). The sequence came from a female donor with multiple sclerosis, enrolled in a pregnancy study. In nucleotides, the CDR3 is TGCAGCGTTGAAGATCGAAGGGGGTTGGGGGCATGGCAGTACTTC. Translating gives CSVEDRRGLGAWQYF.